The entry that follows covers one T cell receptor (beta chain) sequence. The sample comes from a study of blood T cell repertoires in COVID-19. Overall study context: The United States, Italy and Spain provided the acute and convalescent COVID-19 samples. In each case, the material was cDNA or gDNA derived from T cells, B-cell-depleted T cells, or PBMCs.

CDR1 KGHSH and CDR2 LQKENI come from the germline V gene. V lost 3 bases to trimming and J lost 3 bases; unmatched junction nucleotides: 4. The CDR3 length is 15 residues. TCRdb's copy holds only in-frame clones and misses some; the assay was immunoSEQ multiplex PCR. Seen here are 30,000 or so clones, around 90% observed once, and the top ten hold roughly a quarter. This clonotype was obtained from a human donor in a cohort sampled during active COVID-19. The J gene is TRBJ1-4, the V gene TRBV18, with TRBD1 matching 7 bases. Material for sequencing was peripheral blood. The CDR3 coding sequence is TGTGCCAGCTCACCCCCAGGGGGTTCTAATGAAAAACTGTTTTTT. It is translated as CASSPPGGSNEKLFF.